Each of the 2 T cell receptor beta chains below was sequenced from the same sample in a study of blood T cell repertoires in COVID-19. Using immunoSEQ multiplex PCR, the repertoire was profiled, and TCRdb retains in-frame clones only, with some absent. The data hold 15,000 to 20,000 clones, with 88% observed a single time. Sequencing was done on a sample of peripheral blood. The receptors stem from a human donor in a cohort sampled during active COVID-19.

V gene TRBV19 combines with J gene TRBJ1-1; no clear D. Germline values: CDR1 LNHDA, CDR2 SQIVND (reference sequence). The CDR3 length is 14 residues. The V and J ends lost 6 bases and 3 bases respectively, with 14 bases between them. The CDR3 loop reads CASRRENLDTEAFF. In DNA form, the CDR3 reads TGTGCCAGTAGACGTGAGAATCTGGACACTGAAGCTTTCTTT. The complete variable domain, with remaining parts taken from reference TRBV19 and TRBJ1-1, reads DGGITQSPKYLFRKEGQNVTLSCEQNLNHDAMYWYRQDPGQGLRLIYYSQIVNDFQKGDIAEGYSVSREKKESFPLTVTSAQKNPTAFYLCASRRENLDTEAFFGQGTRLTVV.

The CDR3 sequence: CASSLQTGTNTGELFF. CDR3 bases: TGTGCCAGCAGCTTGCAAACAGGAACGAACACCGGGGAGCTGTTTTTT. The rearrangement links TRBV11-2 to TRBJ2-2, with D tentatively TRBD1 (5 bases). Germline V gene sequence: CDR1 SGHAT, CDR2 FQNNGV. The CDR3 spans 16 residues. The ends were cut back, 3 bases at V and 0 bases at J, with 11 bases in the middle.